The TCR beta chain described here comes from a study of regulatory T cells in long-lasting Graves disease. Noted time point: newly diagnosed GD, antithyroid drugs for less than 3 months. From RNA extracted from PBMCs, the TCR library was made. Germline V gene lookup returns CDR1 SQVTM and CDR2 ANQGSEA. CDR3 size: 14 residues. The V end was cut by 7 bases, the J end by 4 bases, with 19 bases between. This clonotype occurred many times. Investigators prepared the TCR beta libraries by applying iRepertoire HTBI primers and Arm-PCR of CDR3 regions. Per the study methods: Taken together, the samples had 62 TRBV and 15 or so TRBJ segments identified. In TCRdb, the multiplex PCR reads were re-called with MiXCR into one record per CDR3 protein. These V and J calls rely on TCRdb rather than the paper's analysis. Among approximately 400,000 distinct CDR3 sequences listed, 12% were seen once. The same data also went into a second study, on T cells in Graves' hyperthyroidism and ophthalmopathy. Per that study: The HTBI set primed first-round TCR CDR3 RT-PCR. Most thyroid clonotypes expanded above 0.001 appeared in blood too. A model of 13 V-J features distinguished ophthalmopathy from stable hyperthyroidism.

The sample in question was peripheral blood mononuclear cells (PBMCs), obtained at new diagnosis, from a patient treated with antithyroid drugs. This chain connects TRBV29-1 to TRBJ2-5, with D perhaps matching TRBD1 (7 bases). This receptor was taken from a woman aged 18-29 years with Graves disease. The CDR3 loop reads CSGAGQFGIETQYF. The CDR3 DNA sequence: TGCAGCGGGGCGGGACAGTTTGGGATAGAGACCCAGTACTTC.